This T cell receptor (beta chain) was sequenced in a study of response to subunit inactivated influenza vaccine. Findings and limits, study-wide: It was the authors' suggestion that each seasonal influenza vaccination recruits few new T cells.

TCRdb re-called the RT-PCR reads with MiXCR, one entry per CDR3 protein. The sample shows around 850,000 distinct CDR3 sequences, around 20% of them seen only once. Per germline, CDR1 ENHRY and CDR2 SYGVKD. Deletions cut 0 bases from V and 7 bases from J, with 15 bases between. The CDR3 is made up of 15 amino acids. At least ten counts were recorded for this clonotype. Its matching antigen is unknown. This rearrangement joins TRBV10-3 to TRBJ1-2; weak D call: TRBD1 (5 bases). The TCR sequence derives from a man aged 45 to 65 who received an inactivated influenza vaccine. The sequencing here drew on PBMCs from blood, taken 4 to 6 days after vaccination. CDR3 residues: CAISESGNSQGGYTF. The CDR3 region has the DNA TGTGCCATCAGTGAGTCTGGGAACAGCCAGGGTGGCTACACCTTC.